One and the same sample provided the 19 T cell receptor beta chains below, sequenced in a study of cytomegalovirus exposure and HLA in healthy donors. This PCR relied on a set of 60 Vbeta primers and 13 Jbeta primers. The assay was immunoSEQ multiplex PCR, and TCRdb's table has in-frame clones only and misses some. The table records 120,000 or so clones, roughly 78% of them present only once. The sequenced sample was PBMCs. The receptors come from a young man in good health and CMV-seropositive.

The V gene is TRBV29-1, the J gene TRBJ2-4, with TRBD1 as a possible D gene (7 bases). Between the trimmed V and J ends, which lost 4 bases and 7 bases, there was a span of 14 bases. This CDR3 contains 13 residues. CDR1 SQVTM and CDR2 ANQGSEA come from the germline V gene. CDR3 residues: CSVVMTGRNIQYF. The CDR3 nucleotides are TGCAGCGTTGTTATGACAGGGAGGAACATTCAGTACTTC.

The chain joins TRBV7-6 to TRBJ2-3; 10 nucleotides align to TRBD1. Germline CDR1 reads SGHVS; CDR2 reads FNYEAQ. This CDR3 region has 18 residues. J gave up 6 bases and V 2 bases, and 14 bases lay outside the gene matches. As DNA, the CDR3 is TGTGCCAGCAGCTTAATGGCTCCCGGGACAGGGGTACTGGATACGCAGTATTTT. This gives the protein CASSLMAPGTGVLDTQYF.

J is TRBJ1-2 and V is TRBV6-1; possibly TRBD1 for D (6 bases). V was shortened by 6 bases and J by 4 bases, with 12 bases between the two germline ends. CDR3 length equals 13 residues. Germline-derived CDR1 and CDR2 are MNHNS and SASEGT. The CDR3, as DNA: TGTGCCAGCAGAAAGAGGGGGGGCTATGGCTACACCTTC. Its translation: CASRKRGGYGYTF.

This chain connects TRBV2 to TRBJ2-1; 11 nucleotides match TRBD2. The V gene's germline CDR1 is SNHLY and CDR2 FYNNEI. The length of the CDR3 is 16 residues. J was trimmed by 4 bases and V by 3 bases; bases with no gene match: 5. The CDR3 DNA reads TGTGCCAGCAGTGAGATAGCGGGGGGGGATTACAATGAGCAGTTCTTC. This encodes CASSEIAGGDYNEQFF.

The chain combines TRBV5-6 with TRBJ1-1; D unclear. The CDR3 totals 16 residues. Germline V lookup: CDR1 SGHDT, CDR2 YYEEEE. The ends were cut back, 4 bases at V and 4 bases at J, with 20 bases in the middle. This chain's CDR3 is CASSPLTGRTGTEAFF. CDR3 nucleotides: TGTGCCAGCAGCCCCCTGACTGGTAGGACTGGCACTGAAGCTTTCTTT.

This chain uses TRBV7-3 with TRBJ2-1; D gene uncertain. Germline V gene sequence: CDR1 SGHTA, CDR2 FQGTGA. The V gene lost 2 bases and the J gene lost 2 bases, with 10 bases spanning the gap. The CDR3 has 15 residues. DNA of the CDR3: TGTGCCAGCAGCTTAGAGGAGAGGCCCTACAATGAGCAGTTCTTC. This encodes CASSLEERPYNEQFF.

The CDR3 nucleotides read TGTGCCAGCAGCGGACAGGGCTATGGCTACACCTTC. Translated: CASSGQGYGYTF. The chain links TRBV2 to TRBJ1-2; 8 positions match TRBD1. The germline gives CDR1 SNHLY, CDR2 FYNNEI. CDR3 size: 12 residues. The trim removed 6 bases at V and 4 bases at J, leaving 1 base unmatched.

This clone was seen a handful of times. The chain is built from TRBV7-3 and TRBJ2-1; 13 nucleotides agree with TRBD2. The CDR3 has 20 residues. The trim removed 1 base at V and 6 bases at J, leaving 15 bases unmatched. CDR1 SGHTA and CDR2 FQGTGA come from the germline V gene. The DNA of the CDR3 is TGTGCCAGCAGCTTAAAGATAACTAGCGGGGGGGTACCCATCTCCAATGAGCAGTTCTTC. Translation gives CASSLKITSGGVPISNEQFF.

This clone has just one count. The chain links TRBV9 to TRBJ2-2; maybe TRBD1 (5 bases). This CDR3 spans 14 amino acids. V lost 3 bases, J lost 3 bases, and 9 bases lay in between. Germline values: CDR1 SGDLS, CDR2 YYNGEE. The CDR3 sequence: CASSAQTDTGELFF. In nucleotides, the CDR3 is TGTGCCAGCAGCGCTCAGACAGACACCGGGGAGCTGTTTTTT.

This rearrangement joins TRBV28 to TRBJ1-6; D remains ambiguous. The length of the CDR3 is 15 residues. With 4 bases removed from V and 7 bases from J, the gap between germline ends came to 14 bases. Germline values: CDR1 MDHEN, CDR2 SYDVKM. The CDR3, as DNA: TGTGCCAGCAGTTCCCTGACTCCTAGGAATTCACCCCTCCACTTT. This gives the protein CASSSLTPRNSPLHF.

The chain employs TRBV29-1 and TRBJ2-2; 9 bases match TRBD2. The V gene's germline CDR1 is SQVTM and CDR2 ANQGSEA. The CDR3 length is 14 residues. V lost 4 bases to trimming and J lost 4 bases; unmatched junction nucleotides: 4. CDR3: CSVGGGAGTGELFF. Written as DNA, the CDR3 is TGCAGCGTTGGCGGGGGGGCGGGCACCGGGGAGCTGTTTTTT.

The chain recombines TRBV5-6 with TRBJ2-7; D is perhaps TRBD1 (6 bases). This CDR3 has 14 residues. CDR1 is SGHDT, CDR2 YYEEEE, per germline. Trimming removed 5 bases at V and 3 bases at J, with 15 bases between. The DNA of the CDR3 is TGTGCCAGCAGGAACCGGGACAACCTCTACGAGCAGTACTTC. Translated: CASRNRDNLYEQYF.

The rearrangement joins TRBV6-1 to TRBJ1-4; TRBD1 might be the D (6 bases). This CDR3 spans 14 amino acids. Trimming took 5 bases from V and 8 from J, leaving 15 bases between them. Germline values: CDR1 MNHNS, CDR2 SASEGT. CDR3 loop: CASSSGHLGEKLFF. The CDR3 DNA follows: TGTGCCAGCAGTTCGGGACACCTCGGAGAAAAACTGTTTTTT.

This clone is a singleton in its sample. CDR3 nucleotides: TGTGCCAGCAGCTGGGCCGGGGGAAGCAATCAGCCCCAGCATTTT. This encodes CASSWAGGSNQPQHF. This chain uses TRBV6-5 with TRBJ1-5; possibly TRBD1 for D (5 bases). This CDR3 is 15 amino acids long. The ends were cut back, 6 bases at V and 1 base at J, with 13 bases in the middle. Per germline, CDR1 MNHEY and CDR2 SVGAGI.

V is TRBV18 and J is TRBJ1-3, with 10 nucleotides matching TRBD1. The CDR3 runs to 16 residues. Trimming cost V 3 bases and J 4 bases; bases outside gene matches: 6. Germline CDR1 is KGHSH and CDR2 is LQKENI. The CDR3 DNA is TGTGCCAGCTCACCGGGGGACAGGGGCAAGGGAAACACCATATATTTT. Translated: CASSPGDRGKGNTIYF.

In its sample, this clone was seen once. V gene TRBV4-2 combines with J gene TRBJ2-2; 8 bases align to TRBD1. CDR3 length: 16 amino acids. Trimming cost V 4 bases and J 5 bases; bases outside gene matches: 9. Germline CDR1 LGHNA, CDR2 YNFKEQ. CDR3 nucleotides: TGTGCCAGCAGCCTTACACAACGGACAGGGACCGGGGAGCTGTTTTTT. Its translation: CASSLTQRTGTGELFF.

The CDR3 is CASSEMLLYEQYF. CDR3 bases: TGTGCCAGCAGTGAAATGCTCCTCTACGAGCAGTACTTC. V and J are TRBV2 and TRBJ2-5; D gene uncertain. The J call is uncertain, as TRBJ2-7 better fits the DNA end. This CDR3 region has 13 residues. Germline V gene lookup returns CDR1 SNHLY and CDR2 FYNNEI.

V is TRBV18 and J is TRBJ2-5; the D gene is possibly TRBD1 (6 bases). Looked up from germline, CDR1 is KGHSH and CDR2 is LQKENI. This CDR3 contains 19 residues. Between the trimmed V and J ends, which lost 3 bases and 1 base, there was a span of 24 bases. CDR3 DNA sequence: TGTGCCAGCTCACCTACTTCGGGGTCTCGGGCAGGGGTCCAAGAGACCCAGTACTTC. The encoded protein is CASSPTSGSRAGVQETQYF.

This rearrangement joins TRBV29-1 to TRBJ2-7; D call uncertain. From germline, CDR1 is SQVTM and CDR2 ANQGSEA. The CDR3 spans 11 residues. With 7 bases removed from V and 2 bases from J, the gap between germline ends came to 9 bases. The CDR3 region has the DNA TGCAGCGGTTCAGATACCTACGAGCAGTACTTC. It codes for CSGSDTYEQYF.